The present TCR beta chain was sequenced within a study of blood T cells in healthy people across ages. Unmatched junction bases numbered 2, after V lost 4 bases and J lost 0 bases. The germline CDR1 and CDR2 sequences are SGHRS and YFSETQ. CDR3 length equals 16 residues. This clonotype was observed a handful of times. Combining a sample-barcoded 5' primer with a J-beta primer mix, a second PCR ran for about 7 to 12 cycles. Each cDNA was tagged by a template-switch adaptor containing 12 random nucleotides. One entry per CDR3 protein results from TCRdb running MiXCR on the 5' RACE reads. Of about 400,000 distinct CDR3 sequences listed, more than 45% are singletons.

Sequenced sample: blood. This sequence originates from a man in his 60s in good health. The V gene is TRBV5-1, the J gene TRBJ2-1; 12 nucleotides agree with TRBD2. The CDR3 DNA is TGCGCCAGCAGCCGGACTAGCGGGGTCTCCTACAATGAGCAGTTCTTC. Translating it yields CASSRTSGVSYNEQFF.